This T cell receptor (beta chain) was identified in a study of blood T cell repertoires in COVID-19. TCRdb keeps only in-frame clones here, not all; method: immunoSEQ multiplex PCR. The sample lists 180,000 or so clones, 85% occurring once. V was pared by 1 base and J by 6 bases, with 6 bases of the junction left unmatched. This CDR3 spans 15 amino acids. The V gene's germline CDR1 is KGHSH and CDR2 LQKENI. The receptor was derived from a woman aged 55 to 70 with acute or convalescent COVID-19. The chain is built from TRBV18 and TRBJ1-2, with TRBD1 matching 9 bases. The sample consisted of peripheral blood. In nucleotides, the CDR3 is TGTGCCAGCTCACCACAAACAGGGGGCGCCGATGGCTACACCTTC. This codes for CASSPQTGGADGYTF.